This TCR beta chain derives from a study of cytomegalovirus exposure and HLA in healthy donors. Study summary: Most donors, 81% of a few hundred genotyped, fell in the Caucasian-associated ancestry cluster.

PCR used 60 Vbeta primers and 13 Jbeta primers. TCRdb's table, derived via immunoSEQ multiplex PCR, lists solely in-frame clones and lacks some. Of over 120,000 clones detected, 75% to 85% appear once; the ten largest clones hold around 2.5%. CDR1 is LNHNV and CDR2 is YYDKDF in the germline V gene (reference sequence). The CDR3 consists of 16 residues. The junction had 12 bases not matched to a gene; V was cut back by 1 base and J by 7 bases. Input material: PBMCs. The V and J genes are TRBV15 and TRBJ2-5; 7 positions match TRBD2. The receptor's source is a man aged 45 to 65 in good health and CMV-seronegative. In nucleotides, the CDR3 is TGTGCCACCAGCAGAGCCTATGGGGGAGGGGAAGGGACCCAGTACTTC. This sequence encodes CATSRAYGGGEGTQYF.